Listed here are 9 T cell receptor beta chains from one sample, sequenced in a study of T-cell reconstitution after alpha-beta-depleted transplantation in children. Construction of the TCRbeta library involved unique molecular identifiers. From the PCR reads, TCRdb called clonotypes with MiXCR, one entry per CDR3 protein. The sample includes approximately 390,000 distinct CDR3 sequences, 11% of them seen just once. Here the sequenced sample was PBMCs from the stem cell graft donor, taken from the stem cell graft. The receptors were gathered from a human donor who donated a stem cell graft to a child with acute myeloid leukemia.

This sequence joins TRBV24-1 and TRBJ2-7, with 8 nucleotides matching TRBD1. Germline assignment: CDR1 KGHDR and CDR2 SFDVKD. CDR3 length equals 12 residues. V shed 9 bases and J 8 bases; nucleotides not matched to a gene: 8. CDR3 amino acids: CATSGTGIQQYF. The CDR3 nucleotides are TGTGCCACCTCCGGGACAGGAATCCAGCAGTACTTC.

This clonotype was picked up many times. This chain connects TRBV5-1 to TRBJ2-1; D may be TRBD2 (5 bases). V was trimmed by 4 bases and J by 8 bases, leaving 13 bases between them. The CDR3 extends over 13 amino acids. CDR1 SGHRS and CDR2 YFSETQ come from the germline V gene. The CDR3, as DNA: TGCGCCAGCAGCCCCGGGGTAGGCTATGAGCAGTTCTTC. Its protein is CASSPGVGYEQFF.

This clonotype showed up many times. This rearrangement joins TRBV11-2 to TRBJ1-3; 8 bases match TRBD1. CDR1 is SGHAT and CDR2 is FQNNGV in the germline V gene. The V and J ends lost 2 bases and 0 bases, in that order; junction bases with no gene match: 9. The CDR3 sequence is 18 residues long. The CDR3, as DNA: TGTGCCAGCAGCTTATGGGGGCAGGGGGCCCGCTCTGGAAACACCATATATTTT. Translation: CASSLWGQGARSGNTIYF.

This clonotype was counted a few times. V and J are TRBV12-3 or TRBV12-4 and TRBJ1-1; D uncertain. This CDR3 has 14 residues. The V gene lost 6 bases and the J gene lost 1 base, with 12 bases spanning the gap. In nucleotides, the CDR3 is TGTGCCAGCAGACGTGGACGGCCGAACACTGAAGCTTTCTTT. It encodes CASRRGRPNTEAFF.

The chain combines TRBV5-6 with TRBJ1-5; tentative D call: TRBD1 (5 bases). This CDR3 contains 15 residues. V lost 2 bases to trimming and J lost 2 bases, with 11 bases between them. Germline CDR1 is SGHDT and CDR2 is YYEEEE. The CDR3 region is CASSLGTPGNQPQHF. The DNA of the CDR3 is TGTGCCAGCAGCTTAGGGACTCCGGGCAATCAGCCCCAGCATTTT.

This clonotype came up many times. In DNA form, the CDR3 reads TGTGCCAGCAGCTGGGTAGCGGGAGCCTACAATGAGCAGTTCTTC. Its protein product is CASSWVAGAYNEQFF. The chain uses TRBV7-9 and TRBJ2-1; 9 nucleotides match TRBD2. Losses at the gene ends were 4 bases for V and 2 bases for J; bases not matched to a gene: 3. The germline gives CDR1 SEHNR, CDR2 FQNEAQ (reference sequence). This CDR3 comprises 15 residues.

This clonotype was recorded at least ten times. The chain recombines TRBV10-3 with TRBJ2-7; D uncertain. The V end lost 10 bases, the J end lost 2 bases, and 9 bases lay between the germline ends. Germline CDR1 reads ENHRY; CDR2 reads SYGVKD. The length of the CDR3 is 11 residues. CDR3 sequence (DNA): TGTGCCACGAAAACAACCTACGAGCAGTACTTC. It codes for CATKTTYEQYF.

The chain uses TRBV6-9 and TRBJ2-1; 9 bases match TRBD2. The CDR3 sequence is 11 residues long. Looked up from germline, CDR1 is MNHGY and CDR2 is SVAAGI. V shed 10 bases and J 15 bases; nucleotides not matched to a gene: 10. As DNA, the CDR3 is TGTGCCACCAACCCTGCGGGGGGGCGGTTCTTC. This sequence encodes CATNPAGGRFF.

This CDR3 is CASSPGSGRTDTQYF. CDR3 bases: TGTGCCAGCAGCCCGGGATCCGGACGGACAGATACGCAGTATTTT. The chain combines TRBV5-4 with TRBJ2-3; D is possibly TRBD2 (5 bases). The CDR3 spans 15 residues. The germline CDR1 and CDR2 sequences are SGHNT and YYREEE (reference sequence). V was pared by 4 bases and J by 3 bases, with 15 bases between.